This entry concerns a single TCR beta chain. What antigen it recognizes has not been identified. The input lacks base qualities; no much larger clone sits a single base away. The donors were healthy, HIV-negative adults who had no recently reported acute infections or vaccinations. All donors were Caucasian adults living in Nashville, Tennessee, USA. CD4+ T cells were enriched through magnetic negative selection, after which naive cells were positively selected on CD45RA and the remaining negative fraction served as the memory subset. Blood was obtained by leukapheresis, after which PBMCs were separated by Ficoll-Histopaque density gradient centrifugation and cryopreserved in liquid nitrogen vapor phase. Purity and quantity of every magnetically sorted T cell population were checked by analytical flow cytometry. Each sorted fraction had its genomic DNA isolated and then quantified by UV absorbance on a Nanodrop 2000c.

Reading from cysteine to phenylalanine, the CDR3 counts 12 amino acids. Of all the DNA, just the CDR3 is kept, 36 bases in frame from base 1. The CDR1 and CDR2 encoded by the germline V gene are MNHEY and SVGAGI. V gives up 6 bases and J gives up 2 bases, and the segment between their germline ends measures 6 bases. This sample is part of a study of shared clonotypes between healthy human individuals (dated by TCRdb to about 2020). With regard to the full study: Three men and a couple of women, aged 18 to 49 years, made up the cohort. For each donor, three plates each were used for CD4 naive and CD4 memory, two plates were used for CD8 naive, and one plate was used for CD8 memory. To estimate repertoire size and how much clonotype sharing occurs between individuals, the study deeply sequenced the blood TCR repertoires of about five healthy adults. Libraries were prepared and TCR repertoires were sequenced by different laboratories using diverse techniques, in order to increase sequencing depth and limit assay-specific biases. Between about 0.8 and 9.5 billion PBMCs per donor were obtained by leukapheresis. The full study reports these points: Estimated clonotype richness was generally larger for naive than for memory subsets. Rarefaction of sorted-subset datasets indicated incomplete sequencing despite the large sequencing depth. Because the study included only a small number of donors, the genetic and exposure-history diversity represented was limited. Sampling was restricted to blood, and TCR repertoires in tissues likely differ from the TCR repertoires found in blood. Across four donors, around 5% of naive CD4, approximately 3.6% of naive CD8, under 2.5% of memory CD4, and approximately 0.4% of memory CD8 clonotypes were shared. Based on pairwise subsampling, the degree of clonotype sharing among donors was expected to be affected by sequencing depth. Compared with non-shared clonotypes, the clonotypes found in all four sorted-subset donors had higher generation probabilities.

Using the deep immunoSEQ assay, multiplex PCR amplified TCR CDR3 regions from genomic DNA. For each cell subset, the extracted genomic DNA was distributed evenly across all wells of several immunoSEQ 96-well plates, and each plate served as one replicate. Each replicate PCR for sorted subsets received around 210 ng genomic DNA, equal to roughly 33,000 T cell genomes. Purified libraries were measured with a Qubit 3.0 fluorometer, size-checked on a Bioanalyzer 2100, and measured again with the KAPA Library Quantification kit. Each immunoSEQ 96-well plate was sequenced on its own single-read 150-cycle Illumina NextSeq 550 flow cell. The authors processed their data as follows. The immunoSEQ output contained only junctional sequences without quality scores, so filtering could not match that applied to full-length reads. Sequences were annotated with PyIR, a Python wrapper for IgBLAST v1.9, using IMGT germline references to assign V/J genes and CDR3. Reads were removed for weak V/J assignments (E-value above 1e-6), missing CDR3, stop codons, out-of-frame junctions, or ambiguous translated residues. V3J clonotypes were defined as sequences sharing the same inferred V gene, J gene, and CDR3 amino acid sequence. Percentage overlap between repertoires was calculated by dividing the number of shared unique clonotypes by the size of the smaller repertoire. Repertoire richness was assessed with RTK rarefaction, the Chao1 estimator, and Recon v2.1 estimates of unobserved clonotypes. Generation probabilities for all TCRbeta clonotypes obtained by the gDNA method from four donors were computed using OLGA. As stored in TCRdb, this immuneACCESS dataset retains in-frame rearrangements with V and J assigned. A fraction of the clones does not appear; measured against another copy, unresolved V genes explain less than half of the discrepancy, and the remainder lacks a known reason. V, J and clone size are taken as reported in that table, and D and trimming were inferred from the DNA itself. This sample is represented by some 680,000 clones; less than 80% of them were singletons. Around 2% of the sample rests with the top ten.

Sequencing input: memory CD4+ T cells sorted from blood. This sample's cell subset or site label indicates: CD45RA-negative fraction. The receptor's source is a woman in her thirties in good health. The V gene is TRBV6-5 and the J gene is TRBJ2-3, with no reliable assignment of the D segment. In nucleotides, the sequence is TGTGCCAGCAGGTCCAACACAGATACGCAGTATTTT. Its protein reads: CASRSNTDTQYF.